A single TCR beta chain is shown here with its context. Its antigen is not identified. With 1 base clipped from V and 7 bases from J, the junction kept 3 bases outside the gene matches. Germline values: CDR1 SGDLS, CDR2 YYNGEE. This CDR3 has 13 residues. These data are taken from a study of cytomegalovirus exposure and HLA in healthy donors. Points from the study as a whole: An analysis done earlier found most TCR beta V segments productive about 87% or about 30% of the time. Later analysis demonstrated an association between a missense DCLRE1C variant and TCR beta V- and J-gene trimming. Specificity for CMV antigens was confirmed in vitro for three of the CMV-associated chains. Some 150 TCR beta chains were listed as cytomegalovirus-associated.

Researchers ran the PCR with 60 Vbeta and 13 Jbeta primers. The data were produced by immunoSEQ multiplex PCR, yet TCRdb's version contains in-frame clones alone and is incomplete. The sample holds about 94,000 clones, around four fifths seen once. The sample comprised PBMCs. The chain couples TRBV9 to TRBJ1-1, with 8 bases fitting TRBD1. The origin of this receptor is a male donor in good health and CMV-seronegative. CDR3 nucleotide sequence: TGTGCCAGCAGCGTACGACAGGGGAATGAAGCTTTCTTT. It specifies CASSVRQGNEAFF.